This note documents a single T cell receptor beta chain sequence. Its binding antigen is unknown. Base-call qualities are not available, and no considerably larger clone is one nucleotide away. The donors were healthy, HIV-negative adults with no recently reported acute infections or vaccinations. Every donor was a Caucasian adult living in Nashville, Tennessee, USA. CD4+ T cells were enriched by magnetic negative selection, after which naive cells were positively selected on CD45RA and the negative fraction was taken as the memory subset. Blood was collected by leukapheresis, and PBMCs were isolated by Ficoll-Histopaque density gradient centrifugation and then cryopreserved in liquid nitrogen vapor phase. Analytical flow cytometry was used to check the purity and quantity of each magnetically sorted T cell population. From each sorted fraction, genomic DNA was isolated and quantified by UV absorbance on a Nanodrop 2000c.

This record belongs to a study of shared clonotypes between healthy human individuals (TCRdb year 2020). As for the study more broadly: The cohort comprised a couple of women and a few men aged 18 to 49 years. Leukapheresis yielded between about 0.85 and 10 billion PBMCs per donor. To increase sequencing depth and limit assay-specific biases, TCR repertoire library preparation and sequencing were carried out by different laboratories using diverse techniques. For each donor, CD4 naive and CD4 memory were each given three plates, CD8 naive was given two plates, and CD8 memory was given one plate. To estimate repertoire size and how much clonotype sharing occurs between individuals, the study deeply sequenced the blood TCR repertoires of about five healthy adults.

General findings and caveats noted by the study authors: Higher generation probabilities were observed for clonotypes shared by all four sorted-subset donors than for non-shared clonotypes. Sharing across several donors was observed for roughly 5% of naive CD4, 3.5% of naive CD8, 2.3% of memory CD4, and about 0.4% of memory CD8 clonotypes. The genetic and exposure-history diversity represented was limited by the small number of donors. Larger estimated clonotype richness was generally found for naive subsets than for memory subsets. Rarefaction of sorted-subset datasets indicated incomplete sequencing despite the large sequencing depth. Pairwise subsampling indicated that sequencing depth was expected to affect the degree of clonotype sharing among donors. Sampling was limited to blood, and TCR repertoires in tissue likely differ from TCR repertoires in blood.

TCR CDR3 regions were amplified from genomic DNA by multiplex PCR using the deep immunoSEQ assay. For each cell subset, the extracted genomic DNA was distributed evenly across all wells of several immunoSEQ 96-well plates, and each plate served as one replicate. For sorted subsets, each replicate PCR was loaded with 200 ng genomic DNA, equivalent to some 27,000 T cell genomes. Purified libraries were measured with a Qubit 3.0 fluorometer, size-checked on a Bioanalyzer 2100, and measured again with the KAPA Library Quantification kit. Every immunoSEQ 96-well plate was sequenced on a separate single-read 150-cycle Illumina NextSeq 550 flow cell. On the authors' methods: The immunoSEQ output contained only junctional sequences without quality scores, so filtering could not match that applied to full-length reads. To assign V/J genes and CDR3, sequences were annotated using PyIR, a Python wrapper for IgBLAST v1.9, with IMGT germline references. Reads were filtered out if the reads had weak V/J assignments (E-value above 1e-6), no CDR3, stop codons, out-of-frame junctions, or ambiguous translated residues. V3J clonotypes were defined as sequences sharing an identical inferred V gene, J gene, and CDR3 amino acid sequence. The percentage overlap between two repertoires was calculated by dividing the number of shared unique clonotypes by the size of the smaller repertoire. Richness of each repertoire was evaluated using RTK rarefaction, the Chao1 estimator, and Recon v2.1 estimates of unobserved clonotypes. For all TCRbeta clonotypes obtained by the gDNA method from several donors, generation probabilities were computed with OLGA. The table was pulled from immuneACCESS by TCRdb, which kept in-frame rearrangements only. Such tables lose some clones; where checked, under half of the loss comes from unresolved V genes, and the rest has no known cause. The V and J calls and clone size come from that table; D and trimming were worked out from the DNA. The sample contains 2,500,000 or so clones, roughly 93% of them found a single time. The ten largest account for about 0.39% of the sample.

This TCR was recovered from a man aged 18 to 29 in good health. Some clones in this sample may be carry-over from other donors' samples. The sequencing input was naive CD4+ T cells from PBMCs. The sample's cell subset or site label, in plain terms: CD45RA+ positively selected.

The nucleotide sequence reads as follows: TGCGCCAGCAGCCACGTCGTCGGGGGGGTCTACGAGCAGTACTTC. Translation gives CASSHVVGGVYEQYF. The chain links TRBV4-1 with TRBJ2-7; 8 of the junction bases match TRBD2. Spanning cysteine to phenylalanine, the CDR3 consists of 15 amino acids. The DNA shown is the 45-base CDR3, in frame from base 1. Compared with germline, V lacks 3 bases and J lacks 3 bases; bases without a gene match: 7. For CDR1 and CDR2, the germline V gene lists MGHRA and YSYEKL.